Following are 11 T cell receptor beta chains from one sample sequenced in a study of blood T cell repertoires in COVID-19. Generated by immunoSEQ multiplex PCR, the TCRdb table keeps only in-frame clones and is missing some. This sample has about 160,000 clones, with 87% found just once. Sequenced sample: peripheral blood. The receptors originated from an older woman with COVID-19, enrolled during active disease.

The chain employs TRBV5-1 and TRBJ1-6, with 9 bases fitting TRBD1. CDR3 length equals 16 residues. Germline-derived CDR1 and CDR2 are SGHRS and YFSETQ. V gave up 1 base and J gave up 8 bases; unmatched junction bases: 7. The CDR3 sequence: CASSLPKTGGDSPLHF. The DNA for the CDR3 is TGCGCCAGCAGCTTGCCTAAGACAGGGGGAGATTCACCCCTCCACTTT.

The V gene is TRBV4-1, the J gene TRBJ2-1; possible D gene TRBD2, 6 bases. Germline V gives CDR1 MGHRA, CDR2 YSYEKL. The V and J ends lost 0 bases and 4 bases respectively, with 13 bases between them. The CDR3 has 16 amino acids. The CDR3 is CASSQEGRGAYNEQFF. CDR3 nucleotide sequence: TGCGCCAGCAGCCAAGAAGGGCGGGGTGCTTACAATGAGCAGTTCTTC.

This chain joins TRBV7-9 and TRBJ1-1, with a weak D call TRBD1 (6 bases). The V and J ends lost 0 bases and 6 bases respectively, with 11 bases between them. This CDR3 region has 14 residues. Per germline, CDR1 SEHNR and CDR2 FQNEAQ (reference sequence). For the CDR3, the DNA is TGTGCCAGCAGCTTAGCGGCGGGGGCCGCTGAAGCTTTCTTT. Amino acid sequence: CASSLAAGAAEAFF.

V gene TRBV5-4 combines with J gene TRBJ1-1, with D possibly TRBD1 on 6 matching bases. Germline CDR1 reads SGHNT; CDR2 reads YYREEE (reference sequence). The CDR3 runs 15 residues. Trimming left V 5 bases short and J 5 bases short, with 19 bases between. CDR3 residues: CASSVVGGARTEAFF. The CDR3 bases are TGTGCCAGCAGTGTGGTTGGGGGGGCGAGGACTGAAGCTTTCTTT. The full variable domain, rest sourced from reference TRBV5-4 and TRBJ1-1, is ETGVTQSPTHLIKTRGQQVTLRCSSQSGHNTVSWYQQALGQGPQFIFQYYREEENGRGNFPPRFSGLQFPNYSSELNVNALELDDSALYLCASSVVGGARTEAFFGQGTRLTVV.

CDR3 region: CASSLASGGARETQYF. Here the CDR3 DNA reads TGTGCCAGCAGCTTAGCGAGCGGGGGGGCGAGAGAGACCCAGTACTTC. The J gene is TRBJ2-5, the V gene TRBV7-2; 10 bases align to TRBD2. The germline V gene encodes CDR1 SGHTA and CDR2 FQGNSA. This CDR3 has 16 amino acids. V shed 0 bases, J shed 4 bases, and the junction held 5 bases outside the gene matches.

Here the CDR3 reads CASVETPNNEKLFF. In DNA, the CDR3 is TGTGCCAGCGTGGAGACCCCCAACAATGAAAAACTGTTTTTT. The chain employs TRBV6-5 and TRBJ1-4; unclear D gene. The CDR3 contains 14 residues. Between the trimmed V and J ends, which lost 8 bases and 5 bases, there was a span of 15 bases. Germline V CDR1 and CDR2: MNHEY, SVGAGI.

In this sample, this clone turned up a few times. J is TRBJ1-2 and V is TRBV5-4, with TRBD1 matching over 8 bases. Germline V gene data show CDR1 as SGHNT and CDR2 as YYREEE (reference sequence). CDR3 length: 15 amino acids. V trimming: 6 bases; J trimming: 2 bases; junction bases outside the gene matches: 9. This CDR3 reads CASTPRTGNNYGYTF. The CDR3 DNA is TGTGCCAGCACCCCTCGGACAGGGAACAACTATGGCTACACCTTC.

This clone was found a few times. The chain is built from TRBV5-1 and TRBJ1-6; 9 nucleotides align to TRBD1. This CDR3 contains 17 residues. In germline, CDR1 is SGHRS, CDR2 YFSETQ. The ends lost 4 bases at V and 9 bases at J; junction bases unmatched: 14. The CDR3 protein is CASSPLGQGIVISPLHF. CDR3 DNA: TGCGCCAGCAGCCCCTTGGGACAGGGAATAGTAATTTCACCCCTCCACTTT.

This clone was observed a few times. This chain links TRBV7-6 with TRBJ1-1, with D perhaps TRBD1 (5 bases). The CDR3 extends over 13 amino acids. Germline CDR1 is SGHVS and CDR2 is FNYEAQ. Trimming stripped 6 bases from V and 1 base from J, with 9 bases between. The CDR3 spells CASRGGRNTEAFF. The CDR3 nucleotides are TGTGCCAGCAGGGGGGGAAGGAACACTGAAGCTTTCTTT.

The gene calls are TRBV12-5 and TRBJ1-1, with D maybe TRBD1 (5 bases). This CDR3 is built from 17 residues. Between the trimmed V and J ends, which lost 0 bases and 3 bases, there was a span of 17 bases. Germline assignment: CDR1 LGHNT and CDR2 FRNRAP. The CDR3 DNA reads as TGTGCTAGTGGTTTGGTAATTCCCCCAGGGAGGTACACTGAAGCTTTCTTT. Protein: CASGLVIPPGRYTEAFF.

The J gene is TRBJ1-4, the V gene TRBV11-2; no reliable D call. Germline loops: CDR1 SGHAT, CDR2 FQNNGV. The CDR3 runs 16 residues. V was pared by 1 base and J by 7 bases, with 16 bases between. CDR3 protein: CASSLGAGVFGEKLFF. The CDR3 nucleotides are TGTGCCAGCAGCTTAGGTGCGGGCGTGTTTGGTGAAAAACTGTTTTTT.